This TCR beta chain originates from a study of neoadjuvant anti-PD-1 for oral cavity cancer. Overall study context: Nivolumab at 3 mg/kg was mostly given biweekly, three to four doses, pre-surgery. Patients without progression got a fourth dose around day 43.

The data were produced by immunoSEQ multiplex PCR, yet TCRdb's version contains in-frame clones alone and is incomplete. The sample shows more than 13,000 clones, roughly 74% of them seen only once. Trimming took 6 bases from V and 4 from J; bases not matched to a gene: 2. The CDR3 is 14 residues long. Germline V gene lookup returns CDR1 MNHNS and CDR2 SASEGT. Documented time point: after neoadjuvant nivolumab, at surgical resection. Patients had HPV-negative, locally advanced oral cavity squamous cell carcinoma. The TCR was taken from a person aged 40-85 years with oral cavity squamous cell carcinoma. V gene TRBV6-1 combines with J gene TRBJ2-2; TRBD2 matches 10 bases. The sequencing here drew on PBMCs, taken after nivolumab (anti-PD-1) treatment. The CDR3 here is CASRIAGGTGELFF. The CDR3 DNA reads TGTGCCAGCAGAATAGCGGGAGGCACCGGGGAGCTGTTTTTT.